This T cell receptor (beta chain) was retrieved from a study of T cells in narcolepsy (dated by TCRdb to 2016 to 2019). The study in broad terms: The study enrolled patients with narcolepsy type 1 or type 2 (NT1, NT2) together with healthy control donors. To look for autoreactive T cells in narcolepsy patients that target self-antigens of hypocretin neurons (hypocretin, TRIB2), the study used TCR Vbeta sequencing to follow clonotypes in blood and CSF.

CDR1 MNHEY and CDR2 SMNVEV are derived from the germline V gene (reference sequence). Measured from the cysteine to the phenylalanine, the CDR3 is 16 residues long. This entry keeps only the CDR3 DNA: 48 bases, framed from base 1. Germline trimming: 8 bases from V, 4 bases from J; junction bases outside gene matches: 12. Paper-wide results and their limitations: According to the report, autoreactive clonotypes were detected serially in the blood of the same patients and of different patients, but not in healthy controls. Patients and controls had comparable numbers of sequenced blood memory CD4+ clonotypes, averaging about 37,000 and 33,000, respectively. No sequences matching autoreactive T cell clones were present in some of the blood memory CD4+ repertoires from patients and controls. Plots comparing CSF and blood CD4+ T cell clonotypes from the same patient highlighted HCRT-specific and TRIB2-specific autoreactive clonotypes.

Library prep was done by the immunoSEQ multiplex PCR assay. TCRdb provides this immuneACCESS table in a form limited to in-frame rearrangements. Some clones are lacking; in checked studies, under half of them reflect an unresolved V gene, and why the rest are absent is not known. In this sample the table shows tens of thousands of clones, about 90% of which occur a single time. The ten largest account for roughly 0.99% of the sample. Memory CD4+ T cells were sorted ex vivo from peripheral blood of narcolepsy patients and healthy controls for TCR Vbeta sequencing. To note about this clone: What antigen it recognizes has not been identified. No quality values exist for individual bases; no much larger clone is one base distant.

The rearrangement combines TRBV27 with TRBJ1-5; 9 central nucleotides agree with TRBD1. This clonotype was sampled from a human donor with narcolepsy. Sequenced input: CD45RA- memory CD4+ T cells from PBMCs. This specimen's cell subset or site label, per the study, means: memory T cells sorted ex vivo from peripheral blood. The DNA is as follows: TGTGCCAGCTCCAGCTCGGACAGGGGAGGTAATCAGCCCCAGCATTTT. Translated, it reads CASSSSDRGGNQPQHF.